This note documents a single TCR beta chain sequence. Its antigen is unidentified. The data are from a study of graft-versus-host responses after intestinal transplantation. For the study at large: All of the recipients had induction that used anti-thymocyte globulin, then tacrolimus and steroids for approximately 3 years.

Findings and caveats of the study: When patients had graft-donor T cell macrochimerism, their allografts held high graft-versus-host to host-versus-graft clonal ratios.

The assay was immunoSEQ multiplex PCR, and TCRdb's table has in-frame clones only and misses some. The data contain approximately 100,000 clones, more than 70% of them singletons. Trimming took off 5 bases at V and 3 bases at J, with 21 bases between the two ends. Germline lookup yields CDR1 SGHRS and CDR2 YFSETQ. The length of the CDR3 is 16 residues. The receptor was isolated from a human patient who received an intestinal transplant, so some T cells may come from the graft donor. The sample in question was PBMCs, obtained 255 days after intestinal transplant. The rearrangement joins TRBV5-1 to TRBJ2-7; D is perhaps TRBD1 (5 bases). The CDR3 reads CASSRNGPPGNYEQYF. The CDR3 nucleotides are TGCGCCAGCAGTAGGAACGGGCCCCCAGGGAACTACGAGCAGTACTTC.